Below, 25 T cell receptor beta chains from the same sample are listed, as sequenced in a study of T cells in localized non-small cell lung cancer. Sequenced by immunoSEQ multiplex PCR; TCRdb stores in-frame clones only, minus some. The data contain some 16,000 clones, approximately 89% of them singletons. The sequencing here drew on peripheral blood, taken before any cancer treatment. The receptor source for this set is a female donor older than 55 with stage III squamous cell lung carcinoma.

This clone was picked up a small number of times. This chain joins TRBV19 and TRBJ2-2, with TRBD2 matching over 15 bases. CDR3 size: 17 residues. Germline CDR1 LNHDA, CDR2 SQIVND (reference sequence). With V trimmed by 6 bases and J by 6 bases, 8 bases remained unmatched. The DNA for the CDR3 is TGTGCCAGTAGGAGGACTAGCGGGGGGGAGGCGTCCGGGGAGCTGTTTTTT. It is translated as CASRRTSGGEASGELFF.

CDR3 sequence reads: CASSPTSGISYNEQFF. CDR3 nucleotides: TGTGCCAGCAGTCCCACTAGCGGGATCTCCTACAATGAGCAGTTCTTC. This chain connects TRBV11-3 to TRBJ2-1, with 10 bases matching TRBD2. Germline V gene lookup returns CDR1 SGHNT and CDR2 YENEEA. J was trimmed by 0 bases and V by 6 bases; bases with no gene match: 5. This CDR3 region has 16 residues.

The CDR3, as DNA: TGTGCCACCAGCATTTCCTACAATGAGCAGTTCTTC. It yields the protein CATSISYNEQFF. The chain joins TRBV15 to TRBJ2-1, with D uncertain. Germline lookup yields CDR1 LNHNV and CDR2 YYDKDF (reference sequence). The V end was cut by 4 bases, the J end by 1 base, with 2 bases between. The CDR3 sequence is 12 residues long.

The genes are TRBV28 and TRBJ2-6; the D call may be TRBD1 or TRBD2 (7 bases each). Germline V CDR1 and CDR2: MDHEN, SYDVKM. The CDR3 length is 18 residues. Trimming removed 4 bases at V and 0 bases at J, with 16 bases between. CDR3 bases: TGTGCCAGCAGTTCTCCAGGGGGGGGCCACTCTGGGGCCAACGTCCTGACTTTC. This encodes CASSSPGGGHSGANVLTF.

The rearrangement joins TRBV5-4 to TRBJ1-6; 10 bases are shared with TRBD1. Germline lookup yields CDR1 SGHNT and CDR2 YYREEE (reference sequence). CDR3 size: 15 residues. V trimming: 0 bases; J trimming: 8 bases; junction bases outside the gene matches: 2. The CDR3 reads CASSLAGTGDSPLHF. The DNA for the CDR3 is TGTGCCAGCAGCTTGGCCGGGACAGGGGATTCACCCCTCCACTTT.

CDR3 sequence (DNA): TGTGCCAGCTCACCACAAGGACTAGCTGGGGAGACCCAGTACTTC. Residues: CASSPQGLAGETQYF. The chain uses TRBV18 and TRBJ2-5; TRBD2 matches 8 bases. Germline V gene sequence: CDR1 KGHSH, CDR2 LQKENI. The CDR3 totals 15 residues. J was trimmed by 5 bases and V by 1 base; bases with no gene match: 6.

V gene TRBV6-1 combines with J gene TRBJ2-1; 7 nucleotides line up with TRBD1. The germline V gene has CDR1 MNHNS and CDR2 SASEGT. This CDR3 spans 15 amino acids. The junction had 11 bases not matched to a gene; V was cut back by 8 bases and J by 4 bases. The chain's CDR3 is CASVKDRDSYNEQFF. CDR3 nucleotides: TGTGCCAGCGTTAAAGACAGGGATTCTTACAATGAGCAGTTCTTC.

CDR3 in amino acids: CASSVGGSNYGYTF. The CDR3 DNA reads as TGTGCCAGCAGCGTAGGTGGCAGTAACTATGGCTACACCTTC. J is TRBJ1-2 and V is TRBV9, with D uncertain. The CDR3 sequence is 14 residues long. Germline-derived CDR1 and CDR2 are SGDLS and YYNGEE. V dropped 0 bases and J dropped 1 base, with 7 bases sitting between them.

This chain joins TRBV2 and TRBJ2-4, with TRBD2 matching 11 bases. Germline CDR1 reads SNHLY; CDR2 reads FYNNEI. CDR3 size: 14 residues. The junction had 0 bases not matched to a gene; V was cut back by 7 bases and J by 1 base. In DNA form, the CDR3 reads TGTGCCAGCATAGCGGGGGGGGCCAAAAACATTCAGTACTTC. Translated: CASIAGGAKNIQYF.

This clone was counted a few times. The J gene is TRBJ1-5, the V gene TRBV19; D is possibly TRBD1 (5 bases). The length of the CDR3 is 14 residues. With 9 bases removed from V and 3 bases from J, the gap between germline ends came to 15 bases. Germline V gives CDR1 LNHDA, CDR2 SQIVND (reference sequence). CDR3 protein: CASSSGTFNQPQHF. CDR3 sequence (DNA): TGTGCCAGCTCCTCAGGGACCTTCAATCAGCCCCAGCATTTT.

The sample holds one count of this clone. J is TRBJ1-1 and V is TRBV10-3; D uncertain. The germline V and J ends were trimmed by 2 bases and 5 bases, with 9 bases remaining between them. Germline loops: CDR1 ENHRY, CDR2 SYGVKD. This CDR3 region has 13 residues. The CDR3 region has the DNA TGTGCCATCAGTGAGGAGGGTTGGACTGAAGCTTTCTTT. Amino acid sequence: CAISEEGWTEAFF.

This clone was observed a single time. The chain links TRBV10-3 to TRBJ2-2; a weak D match, TRBD2 (5 bases). V lost 10 bases and J 0 bases, leaving 15 bases between the germline ends. This CDR3 has 15 residues. CDR1 ENHRY and CDR2 SYGVKD come from the germline V gene. CDR3 coding DNA: TGTGCCACCCTGAGCAGCGGTGCGAACACCGGGGAGCTGTTTTTT. This codes for CATLSSGANTGELFF.

The chain combines TRBV7-2 with TRBJ2-5; D remains unclear. The CDR3 has 14 amino acids. Germline loops: CDR1 SGHTA, CDR2 FQGNSA. Trimming left V 7 bases short and J 5 bases short, with 17 bases between. The chain's CDR3 is CASTRGQVTETQYF. As DNA, the CDR3 is TGTGCCAGCACCCGAGGTCAGGTCACGGAGACCCAGTACTTC. The whole variable domain, remainder taken from reference TRBV7-2 and TRBJ2-5, is GAGVSQSPSNKVTEKGKDVELRCDPISGHTALYWYRQSLGQGLEFLIYFQGNSAPDKSGLPSDRFSAERTGGSVSTLTIQRTQQEDSAVYLCASTRGQVTETQYFGPGTRLLVL.

This rearrangement joins TRBV28 to TRBJ2-3, with D unresolved. V was trimmed by 3 bases and J by 1 base, leaving 8 bases between them. Germline CDR1 MDHEN, CDR2 SYDVKM. The CDR3 has 14 residues. The CDR3 loop reads CASSFVAGTDTQYF. DNA for the CDR3: TGTGCCAGCAGTTTCGTGGCAGGCACAGATACGCAGTATTTT.

This chain joins TRBV11-2 and TRBJ2-3, with 9 bases lining up with TRBD2. This CDR3 region has 14 residues. CDR1 is SGHAT, CDR2 FQNNGV, per germline. The junction had 8 bases not matched to a gene; V was cut back by 5 bases and J by 8 bases. CDR3 sequence (DNA): TGTGCCAGCAGCCCTGCGGGAGGGCCCGGTACGCAGTATTTT. Residues: CASSPAGGPGTQYF. The variable domain in full, with the rest retrieved from reference TRBV11-2 and TRBJ2-3, is EAGVAQSPRYKIIEKRQSVAFWCNPISGHATLYWYQQILGQGPKLLIQFQNNGVVDDSQLPKDRFSAERLKGVDSTLKIQPAKLEDSAVYLCASSPAGGPGTQYFGPGTRLTVL.

The rearrangement uses TRBV28 and TRBJ2-7; 14 nucleotides line up with TRBD2. Germline V gene lookup returns CDR1 MDHEN and CDR2 SYDVKM. The length of the CDR3 is 19 residues. The junction had 9 bases not matched to a gene; V was cut back by 0 bases and J by 2 bases. The CDR3 bases are TGTGCCAGCAGTTTATGGCCTGGGGGACTAGCGGGAGTCACCTACGAGCAGTACTTC. This translates into CASSLWPGGLAGVTYEQYF. Drawing the rest from reference TRBV28 and TRBJ2-7, the complete variable domain is DVKVTQSSRYLVKRTGEKVFLECVQDMDHENMFWYRQDPGLGLRLIYFSYDVKMKEKGDIPEGYSVSREKKERFSLILESASTNQTSMYLCASSLWPGGLAGVTYEQYFGPGTRLTVT.

The chain joins TRBV11-2 to TRBJ1-2; 9 nucleotides align to TRBD1. The germline CDR1 and CDR2 sequences are SGHAT and FQNNGV. The V and J ends lost 4 bases and 5 bases, in that order; junction bases with no gene match: 11. The CDR3 runs 16 residues. CDR3 protein: CASSSIGTGNLYGYTF. The CDR3 region has the DNA TGTGCCAGCAGCTCAATTGGGACAGGGAATCTGTATGGCTACACCTTC. Combining the CDR3 with reference TRBV11-2 and TRBJ1-2 gives the whole variable domain EAGVAQSPRYKIIEKRQSVAFWCNPISGHATLYWYQQILGQGPKLLIQFQNNGVVDDSQLPKDRFSAERLKGVDSTLKIQPAKLEDSAVYLCASSSIGTGNLYGYTFGSGTRLTVV.

V usage is TRBV28 and J usage is TRBJ2-4; tentatively, D is TRBD2 (7 bases). V lost 6 bases to trimming and J lost 7 bases, with 16 bases between them. The CDR3 contains 14 residues. The germline CDR1 and CDR2 sequences are MDHEN and SYDVKM. CDR3 sequence: CASSLNPGGNIQYF. Written as DNA, the CDR3 is TGTGCCAGCAGCCTCAACCCGGGGGGCAACATTCAGTACTTC.

This chain joins TRBV7-2 and TRBJ2-1, with D perhaps TRBD2 (7 bases). The ends were cut back, 5 bases at V and 4 bases at J, with 18 bases in the middle. This CDR3 region has 16 residues. Looked up from germline, CDR1 is SGHTA and CDR2 is FQGNSA. CDR3 protein: CASSRKGRGGYNEQFF. The DNA for the CDR3 is TGTGCCAGCAGCCGAAAAGGGAGGGGGGGTTACAATGAGCAGTTCTTC.

The chain carries TRBV28 and TRBJ1-5; tentatively, D is TRBD1 (5 bases). This CDR3 is 15 amino acids long. The germline V and J ends were trimmed by 6 bases and 0 bases, with 12 bases remaining between them. Germline CDR1 and CDR2: MDHEN and SYDVKM. The CDR3 nucleotides are TGTGCCAGCAGCAGCGGGACGGATAGCAATCAGCCCCAGCATTTT. This sequence encodes CASSSGTDSNQPQHF.

The chain couples TRBV30 to TRBJ1-1; D not resolved. V was cut by 8 bases and J by 1 base, with 8 bases left in between. The CDR3 consists of 11 residues. Looked up from germline, CDR1 is GTSNPN and CDR2 is SVGIG (reference sequence). The CDR3, as DNA: TGTGCCAGCTCAGGGAACACTGAAGCTTTCTTT. The encoded protein is CASSGNTEAFF.

The V call is TRBV7-6, the J call TRBJ2-5; tentative D call: TRBD2 (5 bases). The germline V and J ends were trimmed by 5 bases and 2 bases, with 18 bases remaining between them. The CDR3 sequence is 16 residues long. Germline V CDR1 and CDR2: SGHVS, FNYEAQ. CDR3 amino acids: CASSRRAGLLQETQYF. In DNA form, the CDR3 reads TGTGCCAGCAGCCGTAGGGCCGGACTGTTACAAGAGACCCAGTACTTC.

The V and J genes are TRBV10-3 and TRBJ2-4, with a weak D call TRBD1 (6 bases). The V and J ends lost 5 bases and 0 bases respectively, with 17 bases between them. In germline, CDR1 is ENHRY, CDR2 SYGVKD. The CDR3 sequence is 17 residues long. DNA for the CDR3: TGTGCCATCAGTTCGCAGGGGAGCCGAATAGCCAAAAACATTCAGTACTTC. This codes for CAISSQGSRIAKNIQYF.

The rearrangement uses TRBV5-4 and TRBJ1-4; D unresolved. CDR3 size: 13 residues. V was clipped by 1 base and J by 7 bases, with 8 bases between them. Germline V gene data show CDR1 as SGHNT and CDR2 as YYREEE (reference sequence). The CDR3 here is CASSLPGSEKLFF. DNA for the CDR3: TGTGCCAGCAGCTTGCCGGGGAGTGAAAAACTGTTTTTT.

The gene calls are TRBV12-2 and TRBJ1-6; the table's TRBD1 call for D was not verified on the DNA. TRBV12-2 is labeled a pseudogene. The CDR3 has 14 amino acids. This CDR3 is CASRLGNPGSPLHF. The CDR3 coding sequence is TGTGCAAGTCGCTTAGGTAATCCAGGGTCACCCCTCCACTTT.